This record looks at one T cell receptor (beta chain) sequence and its context. These data are taken from a study of control samples from healthy donors and cancer patients. V shed 2 bases and J shed 1 base, with 17 bases lying between them. From germline, CDR1 is SGHTA and CDR2 FQGTGA. This CDR3 spans 17 amino acids. The data were produced by immunoSEQ multiplex PCR, yet TCRdb's version contains in-frame clones alone and is incomplete. Among 70,000 to 95,000 clones listed, roughly 93% were seen once. This chain joins TRBV7-3 and TRBJ1-1; D unresolved. Sequenced sample: PBMCs. This TCR came from a middle-aged woman with lung cancer. CDR3 sequence (DNA): TGTGCCAGCAGCTTATATCCGGTGGGGAGGGAGAACACTGAAGCTTTCTTT. Its translation is CASSLYPVGRENTEAFF. The full variable domain, in which reference TRBV7-3 and TRBJ1-1 provide the parts outside the CDR3, is GAGVSQTPSNKVTEKGKYVELRCDPISGHTALYWYRQSLGQGPEFLIYFQGTGAADDSGLPNDRFFAVRPEGSVSTLKIQRTERGDSAVYLCASSLYPVGRENTEAFFGQGTRLTVV.